This T cell receptor beta chain was identified during a study of CD8+ T cells in alopecia areata. Reverse transcription of extracted RNA yielded cDNA, which provided the sequencing template. Sequencing was performed with immunoSEQ multiplex PCR; in TCRdb, only in-frame clones are kept and a portion is missing. The sample has about 99,000 clones, approximately 60% seen once. This clone was found a few times. This CDR3 is 14 amino acids long. The germline V gene encodes CDR1 SGHRS and CDR2 YFSETQ. V lost 0 bases, J lost 2 bases, and 8 bases lay in between. The clonotype comes from a human donor in good health. The specimen sequenced was CD4+ T cells sorted from blood. This chain links TRBV5-1 with TRBJ1-1; D is uncertain. The DNA of the CDR3 is TGCGCCAGCAGCTTGGGGAACGGAAACACTGAAGCTTTCTTT. Protein product: CASSLGNGNTEAFF.